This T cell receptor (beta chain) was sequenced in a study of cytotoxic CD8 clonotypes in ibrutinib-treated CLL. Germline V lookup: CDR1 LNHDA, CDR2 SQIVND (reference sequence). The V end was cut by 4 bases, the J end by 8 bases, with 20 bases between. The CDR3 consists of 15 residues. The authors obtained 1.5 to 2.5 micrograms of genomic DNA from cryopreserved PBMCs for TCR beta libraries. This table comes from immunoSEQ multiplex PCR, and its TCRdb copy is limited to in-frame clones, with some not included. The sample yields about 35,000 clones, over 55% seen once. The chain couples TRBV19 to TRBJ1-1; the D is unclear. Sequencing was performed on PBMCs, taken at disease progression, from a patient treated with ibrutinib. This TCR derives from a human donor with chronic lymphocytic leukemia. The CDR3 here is CASSTRTAEGWEAFF. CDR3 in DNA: TGTGCCAGTAGTACCCGAACAGCCGAGGGATGGGAAGCTTTCTTT.